These 17 T cell receptor beta chains came from one sample sequenced in a study of identical twins. TCRdb fed the 5' RACE reads into MiXCR, producing one record per CDR3 protein. The table records some 1,700,000 distinct CDR3 sequences, around a third of them present only once. Input material: cord blood. These receptors were taken from a newborn girl in good health.

The chain employs TRBV7-9 and TRBJ2-1, with D unresolved. The CDR3 is made up of 12 amino acids. V gave up 7 bases and J gave up 10 bases, with 14 bases separating them. Germline V lookup: CDR1 SEHNR, CDR2 FQNEAQ (reference sequence). The CDR3: CASNEESNEQFF. CDR3 in DNA: TGTGCCAGCAACGAAGAGAGTAACGAGCAGTTCTTC.

This clonotype showed up just a few times. The V call is TRBV7-2, the J call TRBJ1-4; no firm D call. V was pared by 5 bases and J by 4 bases, with 14 bases between. Germline loops: CDR1 SGHTA, CDR2 FQGNSA. The CDR3 covers 15 residues. This CDR3 reads CASSLHRTRNEKLFF. Written as DNA, the CDR3 is TGTGCCAGCAGCCTACATCGGACCCGTAATGAAAAACTGTTTTTT. Filled out from reference TRBV7-2 and TRBJ1-4, the complete variable domain reads GAGVSQSPSNKVTEKGKDVELRCDPISGHTALYWYRQSLGQGLEFLIYFQGNSAPDKSGLPSDRFSAERTGGSVSTLTIQRTQQEDSAVYLCASSLHRTRNEKLFFGSGTQLSVL.

Worth noting for this clonotype: Germline is not matched at one junction end, which may reflect a read error. This sequence joins TRBV9 and TRBJ2-6, with D maybe TRBD1 (5 bases). Germline CDR1 SGDLS, CDR2 YYNGEE. The CDR3 runs 16 residues. The CDR3 nucleotides are TGTGCCAGCAGCGTAGAAGGTTCCTCTGGGGCCAACGCCCTGACTTTC. This gives the protein CASSVEGSSGANALTF.

The DNA for the CDR3 is TGTGCCAGCAGTTACTCGAAAGGACCGTACAATGAGCAGTTCTTC. Translation: CASSYSKGPYNEQFF. The chain recombines TRBV4-2 with TRBJ2-1; D not resolved. The CDR3 length is 15 residues. Germline loops: CDR1 LGHNA, CDR2 YNFKEQ. The germline V and J ends were trimmed by 6 bases and 4 bases, with 16 bases remaining between them.

The J gene is TRBJ1-1, the V gene TRBV6-2 or TRBV6-3; tentatively, D is TRBD1 (5 bases). Germline lookup yields CDR1 MNHEY and CDR2 SVGEGT. V lost 7 bases, J lost 4 bases, and 16 bases lay in between. This CDR3 is 14 amino acids long. The CDR3 DNA reads TGTGCCAGCACTAACTCGGGGGGTAGCACTGAAGCTTTCTTT. Amino acids: CASTNSGGSTEAFF.

The chain combines TRBV6-1 with TRBJ1-1; tentatively, D is TRBD1 (6 bases). In germline, CDR1 is MNHNS, CDR2 SASEGT. Trimming stripped 6 bases from V and 6 bases from J, with 14 bases between. The CDR3 has 13 amino acids. The CDR3 nucleotides read TGTGCCAGCAGGGGGACATTCAAGGCTGAAGCTTTCTTT. Its translation: CASRGTFKAEAFF.

The sample holds many counts of this clonotype. The CDR3 reads CASSPAGSYEQYF. In nucleotides, the CDR3 is TGTGCCAGCAGTCCAGCGGGCTCCTACGAGCAGTACTTC. The rearrangement uses TRBV11-2 and TRBJ2-7, with D tentatively TRBD2 (6 bases). From germline, CDR1 is SGHAT and CDR2 FQNNGV. V was cut by 6 bases and J by 0 bases, with 9 bases left in between. The CDR3 is 13 amino acids. The full variable domain, rest sourced from reference TRBV11-2 and TRBJ2-7, is EAGVAQSPRYKIIEKRQSVAFWCNPISGHATLYWYQQILGQGPKLLIQFQNNGVVDDSQLPKDRFSAERLKGVDSTLKIQPAKLEDSAVYLCASSPAGSYEQYFGPGTRLTVT.

In this sample, this clonotype turned up a few times. The V and J genes are TRBV7-2 and TRBJ2-3; TRBD2 aligns across 7 bases. Germline V lookup: CDR1 SGHTA, CDR2 FQGNSA. With V trimmed by 4 bases and J by 2 bases, 9 bases remained unmatched. The CDR3 is 16 residues long. The DNA of the CDR3 is TGTGCCAGCAGCTCCACCGGGACTACTAACACAGATACGCAGTATTTT. It specifies CASSSTGTTNTDTQYF.

The chain employs TRBV4-1 and TRBJ1-2; D not resolved. CDR1 MGHRA and CDR2 YSYEKL come from the germline V gene. The CDR3 is 12 amino acids. V lost 1 base and J 9 bases, leaving 9 bases between the germline ends. The CDR3 DNA reads TGCGCCAGCAGCCAAGGTGGATTCAGCTACACCTTC. Translation gives CASSQGGFSYTF.

The chain uses TRBV28 and TRBJ2-5, with D tentatively TRBD2 (6 bases). In germline, CDR1 is MDHEN, CDR2 SYDVKM. V shed 3 bases and J shed 1 base, with 15 bases lying between them. The CDR3 runs 16 residues. In DNA form, the CDR3 reads TGTGCCAGCAGTTTTCGGGGGACCTTAGGCCAAGAGACCCAGTACTTC. Protein product: CASSFRGTLGQETQYF.

This clonotype was counted a few times. The chain is built from TRBV20-1 and TRBJ2-4, with unresolved D. Looked up from germline, CDR1 is DFQATT and CDR2 is SNEGSKA (reference sequence). This CDR3 has 15 residues. Trimming took 2 bases from V and 0 from J, leaving 11 bases between them. CDR3 coding DNA: TGCAGTGCTAGAAAATCGGGCCTAGCCAAAAACATTCAGTACTTC. Residues: CSARKSGLAKNIQYF.

The chain uses TRBV20-1 and TRBJ2-1; D gene unclear. Trimming took 4 bases from V and 0 from J, leaving 7 bases between them. CDR3 length: 13 amino acids. The germline gives CDR1 DFQATT, CDR2 SNEGSKA (reference sequence). The CDR3 nucleotides are TGCAGTGCTATAGAGAGCTCCTACAATGAGCAGTTCTTC. Amino acids: CSAIESSYNEQFF.

This chain links TRBV20-1 with TRBJ2-7; TRBD1 matches at 8 bases. Germline CDR1 is DFQATT and CDR2 is SNEGSKA (reference sequence). The CDR3 consists of 12 residues. V shed 5 bases, J shed 6 bases, and the junction held 6 bases outside the gene matches. DNA of the CDR3: TGCAGTGCTGGGCCTACAGGGGGCGAGCAGTACTTC. This sequence encodes CSAGPTGGEQYF.

This clonotype has more than one count but fewer than ten. This chain uses TRBV6-6 with TRBJ2-3, with 10 bases identical to TRBD2. The CDR3 extends over 15 amino acids. Germline V gene data show CDR1 as MNHNY and CDR2 as SVGAGI (reference sequence). V was clipped by 6 bases and J by 6 bases; unmatched bases: 9. Here the CDR3 reads CASSPLLAGLDTQYF. The CDR3, as DNA: TGTGCCAGCAGCCCCCTACTAGCGGGGTTGGATACGCAGTATTTT.

The chain joins TRBV7-9 to TRBJ2-3; D is perhaps TRBD2 (5 bases). With 6 bases removed from V and 3 bases from J, the gap between germline ends came to 16 bases. This CDR3 has 15 residues. CDR1 SEHNR and CDR2 FQNEAQ come from the germline V gene (reference sequence). CDR3: CASSFTGGWTDTQYF. The DNA for the CDR3 is TGTGCCAGCAGTTTTACCGGAGGATGGACAGATACGCAGTATTTT.

The V and J genes are TRBV3-1 and TRBJ2-1; D tentatively reads TRBD1 or TRBD2 (6 bases each). The CDR3 is made up of 17 amino acids. Germline V gives CDR1 LGHDT, CDR2 YNNKEL (reference sequence). The V gene lost 1 base and the J gene lost 5 bases, with 18 bases spanning the gap. The CDR3 DNA reads TGTGCCAGCAGCCAAGTAGGGGGGCGGGGTAGGGACAATGAGCAGTTCTTC. Amino acids: CASSQVGGRGRDNEQFF.

This rearrangement joins TRBV25-1 to TRBJ2-7, with D uncertain. Deletions cut 1 base from V and 2 bases from J, with 9 bases between. Looked up from germline, CDR1 is MGHDK and CDR2 is SYGVNS. This CDR3 has 14 amino acids. Here the CDR3 DNA reads TGTGCCAGCAGTGAATTAGGGCAGACCTACGAGCAGTACTTC. Amino acid sequence: CASSELGQTYEQYF.